This TCR beta chain was retrieved from a study of cytomegalovirus exposure and HLA in healthy donors (TCRdb year 2017). The study in broad terms: An earlier analysis of about 530 of the donors reported over 250 Gb of sequence data and some 110 million unique TCR beta sequences obtained from approximately 180 million T cells. Roughly 300 gigabases of sequencing data and roughly 90 million unique TCR sequences were included in an early release covering 550 to 800 HLA-typed donors. The genetic ancestry cluster associated with self-reported Caucasian donors included around four fifths of the roughly 400 genotyped donors. The study was designed to test whether signatures of past pathogen exposure could be identified by cataloging public T cell receptors. The study profiled the T cell repertoires of fewer than 850 subjects by immunosequencing and related them to cytomegalovirus serostatus. In addition to the first cohort of 650 to 750 subjects, a separate validation cohort of under 150 different subjects was used. High-throughput TCR immunosequencing, statistical association of individual TCRs with disease status, and machine learning were combined to predict cytomegalovirus infection status. A later analysis re-analyzed previously published TCR beta repertoires from roughly 630 donors and added high-resolution HLA genotyping to study TCR occurrence patterns. Rather than drawing on any new phenotypic data, the later analysis identified candidate immune exposures from TCR beta sequences and the way those sequences occurred across donors. An earlier analysis of 587 of the donors applied high-throughput TCR beta sequencing to assess whether each TCR beta V gene segment acted as functional or pseudogenic. Alongside the repertoire data, information on donor age, sex, ethnicity and CMV serostatus was compiled. A later genetic analysis took genome-wide SNP genotypes for about three fifths of the 666 donors and used that subset as a discovery cohort. Every discovery cohort repertoire had been produced on one sequencing platform. Both class I and class II loci were covered by HLA typing, at four-digit resolution. Typing coverage differed by locus: A, B, C, DRB1 and DQB1 were typed in roughly 620-630 donors, DQA1 in 500 to 550, DPA1 in over 600, and DPB1 in around 490. Roughly 5 DR-DQ haplotypes were handled as single units for association and clustering, since linkage in the cohort was strong. Among 350 to 400 genotyped donors of the cohort, an average of approximately 230,000 unique TCR beta nucleotide sequences were sequenced per donor, 15% to 20% of them non-productive.

This clone was observed a few times. Its antigen target is currently unknown. No base-level quality is on record; no much larger clone is a single base apart. The cohort comprised under 700 healthy bone marrow donors. All cohort members were sampled while nominally healthy, although unrecorded immune exposures were likely present. The donor was CMV seronegative and was included in the group of 352 seronegative cohort members. Each donor provided a peripheral blood sample, and peripheral blood mononuclear cells were used for TCR beta sequencing. The Qiagen DNeasy Blood Extraction Kit was used to extract genomic DNA from the blood cell samples. The V end gives up 7 bases and the J end 4 bases, leaving 4 bases in the junction not matched to a gene. The CDR3 runs 13 residues from the cysteine to the phenylalanine. Only CDR3 DNA remains: 39 bases, in frame from the first base. Reading the germline V gene gives CDR1 SGHTA and CDR2 FQGNSA.

What the study reported, not specific to this receptor: A later analysis found that HLA-associated TCR beta chains were more clonally expanded and had lower generation probabilities than equally common non-associated chains. The earlier analysis of 450 to 700 of the donors excluded roughly 16 rarely observed V segments, including chromosome 9 orphons, because counts were too low. Linkage disequilibrium might explain the correlated functional status among segregating V segments, but an unknown experimental factor could not be ruled out. According to a later genetic analysis, donors in an Asian-associated ancestry cluster had fewer N-insertions in productive TCRs than the approximately 650-donor mean. Sequencing depth was assumed to be roughly uniform across donors in the presence/absence analyses, though that assumption may not hold. Because HLA typing was unavailable for some donors at each locus, only the typed subset was used in association tests. A group of highly shared sequence variants was considered likely to be a technical artifact of the sequencing pipeline. An earlier analysis of around 540 of the donors showed that most TCR beta V segments appeared in productive rearrangements either about 87% or about 30% of the time, which broadly matched IMGT annotations. V-gene and J-gene trimming of TCR beta chains was associated with a missense DCLRE1C variant in a later genetic analysis, and the association was replicated in an independent cohort. Assigning TCR associations to individual alleles was difficult when HLA alleles, especially DR and DQ, strongly co-occurred. The authors suggested that the approach could potentially be extended to other disease states and immunological phenotypes. The only immune exposure information available for the cohort was CMV serostatus. Cytomegalovirus status was reported to be diagnosed by the classifier with high specificity and sensitivity in both the original and validation cohorts. Across donors, most TCR sequences were observed very rarely, whereas some public TCRs were present in many individuals. A few of the identified cytomegalovirus-associated TCR beta chains were confirmed in vitro to be specific for cytomegalovirus antigens. A later analysis found that TCR association rates varied across HLA loci, with DRB1 alleles showing the most associated TCRs and HLA-C alleles the fewest. Most CMV-associated TCR beta chains appeared to be HLA-restricted in a later analysis, and the HLA associations seemed to be driven largely by CMV exposure. In this cohort, only TCR beta chains were sequenced, and detectable features were limited by the absence of alpha or paired-chain data. A further reported finding was that TCR beta sequences accurately predicted the HLA-A and HLA-B alleles for most subjects in the first cohort. Some IMGT-functional V segments, including TRBV6-2 and TRBV6-3, could not be told apart with the 87-base-pair reads, so those segments were excluded. According to a later analysis, parvovirus B19, influenza, CMV and Epstein-Barr virus appeared linked to several top co-occurrence clusters. At a false discovery rate of 0.05, a later analysis linked 15,000 to 20,000 TCR beta sequences to specific HLA alleles. In the study, around 150 TCR beta chains were listed as associated with cytomegalovirus.

Library preparation used the immunoSEQ multiplex PCR assay. For the multiplex PCR, a mixture combining 60 forward primers for TCR Vbeta segments and 13 reverse primers for TCR Jbeta segments was used. The CDR3 region of rearranged TCR beta genes was amplified from genomic DNA by a multiplex PCR assay. On the Illumina HiSeq System, the amplified TCR beta libraries were sequenced as 87-base-pair reads. In the source study's methods: In a later analysis, 80 million or so unique TCR beta chains were counted across the 650 to 750 repertoires, and around 10 million of these chains were shared by at least two donors. Raw reads were error-corrected and collapsed into unique sequences with a nearest-neighbor algorithm that merged closely related sequences to remove PCR and sequencing errors. To assign V, D and J gene segments, CDR3 sequences were aligned to IMGT reference sequences. Each retained sequence needed at least a six-nucleotide match to both a V gene segment and a J gene segment. A rearrangement counted as productive if the CDR3 had no stop codons and remained in frame with V and J, and every other rearrangement counted as non-productive. Following IMGT convention, CDR3 was defined as the stretch from the second conserved V-encoded cysteine up to the conserved J-encoded phenylalanine. In an earlier analysis of more than 550 of the donors, sequences lacking an unambiguous match to a single V gene segment were excluded. An earlier analysis of around 600 of the donors classified V segments as functional when productive rearrangements were above 56.7% and as segregating when the standard deviation between donors was above 5%. A statistical classification framework was developed to diagnose cytomegalovirus status using the catalog of TCR beta chain sequences. V and J gene assignment, in a later analysis, came from comparing TCR nucleotide sequences with IMGT/GENE-DB human TR gene sequences. Using the TCRdist pipeline, a later analysis assigned CDR3 sequences along with most-parsimonious VDJ recombination scenarios. In a later analysis, each TCR beta chain was defined by its CDR3 amino acid sequence together with its V-gene family, and reads without a unique V-gene family were excluded. A later analysis removed nearly 600 highly shared, low-generation-probability nucleotide sequences to deal with suspected cross-contamination and a sequencing artifact. A later analysis calculated a clonal expansion index for each public chain from normalized within-repertoire ranks of inferred template counts. A later analysis computed generation probabilities with a VDJ recombination model fitted to out-of-frame rearrangements, and checked the results against IGoR. In a later analysis, TCR-TCR, TCR-HLA and TCR-CMV co-occurrence was scored with hypergeometric tests, and a repertoire-size bias correction was applied to TCR pairs. False discovery rates were estimated in a later analysis by permuting HLA or CMV assignments 20 times. In a later analysis, co-occurring TCRs were grouped using DBSCAN, and TCRdist sequence similarity was added for clustering within HLA-allele-positive subsets. Repertoires with fewer than 30,000 or more than 120,000 public chains, plus five repertoires with anomalous nucleotide sharing, were excluded from co-occurrence clustering. Sourced from immuneACCESS, this table was stored by TCRdb with only in-frame sequences that have V and J called. A share of the clones is absent; for the studies checked, an unresolved V gene accounts for under half, and the remainder has no known explanation. The V and J calls and clone size come from that table; D and trimming were worked out from the DNA. The sample table lists 100,000 or so clones, approximately 69% of them with a count of one. The leading ten clones occupy about 3.5% of the sample.

Here the chain combines TRBV7-2 and TRBJ2-7, with 10 bases aligning to TRBD2. Sequences were obtained from PBMCs. This clonotype was obtained from a man between 25 and 39 years old in good health and CMV-seronegative. The DNA sequence is TGTGCCAGCAACCCGGGACTAGCGTACGAGCAGTACTTC. Translation gives CASNPGLAYEQYF.